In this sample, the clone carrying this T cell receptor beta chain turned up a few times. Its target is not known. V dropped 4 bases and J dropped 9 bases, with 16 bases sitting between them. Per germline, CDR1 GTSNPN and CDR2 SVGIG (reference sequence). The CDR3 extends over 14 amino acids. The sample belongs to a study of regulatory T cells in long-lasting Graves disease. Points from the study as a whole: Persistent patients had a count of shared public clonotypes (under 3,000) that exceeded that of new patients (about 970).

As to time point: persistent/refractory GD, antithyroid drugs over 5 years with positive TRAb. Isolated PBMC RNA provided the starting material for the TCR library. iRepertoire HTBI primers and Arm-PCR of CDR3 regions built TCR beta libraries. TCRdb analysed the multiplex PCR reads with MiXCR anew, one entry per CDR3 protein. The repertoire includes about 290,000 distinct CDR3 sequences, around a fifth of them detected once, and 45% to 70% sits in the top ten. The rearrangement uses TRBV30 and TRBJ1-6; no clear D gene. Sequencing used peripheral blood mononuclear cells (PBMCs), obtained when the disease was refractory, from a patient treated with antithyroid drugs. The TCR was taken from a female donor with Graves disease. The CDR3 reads CAWTGPTSSSPLHF. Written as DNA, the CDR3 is TGTGCCTGGACAGGCCCAACAAGTAGTTCACCCCTCCACTTT. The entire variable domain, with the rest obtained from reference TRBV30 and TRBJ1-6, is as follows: SQTIHQWPATLVQPVGSPLSLECTVEGTSNPNLYWYRQAAGRGLQLLFYSVGIGQISSEVPQNLSASRPQDRQFILSSKKLLLSDSGFYLCAWTGPTSSSPLHFGNGTRLTVT.